This T cell receptor beta chain was recovered during a study of T-cell memory formation after mild COVID-19. The CDR3 spans 12 residues. The junction had 4 bases not matched to a gene; V was cut back by 4 bases and J by 8 bases. Germline CDR1 WSHSY, CDR2 SAAADI. TCRdb re-derived calls from the 5' RACE reads in MiXCR, one entry per CDR3 protein. The data show around 370,000 distinct CDR3 sequences, roughly 20% seen once. The chain uses TRBV10-2 and TRBJ1-1, with 7 bases matching TRBD1. What was sequenced was PBMCs or a T cell subset sorted from them (not recorded which). This sequence originates from an adult woman who had mild COVID-19 (a few samples of this study predate the infection). Cell type and time point are not known. As DNA, the CDR3 is TGCGCCAGCAGTGGAGGGACAGTCGAAGCTTTCTTT. It is translated as CASSGGTVEAFF.